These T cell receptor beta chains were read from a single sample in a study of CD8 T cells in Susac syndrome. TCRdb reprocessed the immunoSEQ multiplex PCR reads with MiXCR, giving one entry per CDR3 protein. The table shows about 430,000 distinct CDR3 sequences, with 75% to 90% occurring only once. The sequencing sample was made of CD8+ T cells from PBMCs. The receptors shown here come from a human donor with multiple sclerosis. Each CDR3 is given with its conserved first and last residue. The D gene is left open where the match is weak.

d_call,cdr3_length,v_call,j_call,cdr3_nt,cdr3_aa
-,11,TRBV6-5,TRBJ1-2,TGTGCCAGCAGCTCTAACTCCGTCTACACCTTC,CASSSNSVYTF
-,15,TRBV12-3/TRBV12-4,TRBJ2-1,TGTGCCAGCAGTTTATCGTTAAGCCGGGACAATGAGCAGTTCTTC,CASSLSLSRDNEQFF
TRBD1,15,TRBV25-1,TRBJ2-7,TGTGCCAGCAGCGATCGACAGGGAATCATTTACGAGCAGTACTTC,CASSDRQGIIYEQYF
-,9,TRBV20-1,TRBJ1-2,TGCAGTGCCAACTATGGCTACACCTTC,CSANYGYTF
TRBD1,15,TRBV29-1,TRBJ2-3,TGCAGCGTCGGCCAGACAGGGGGCGACGGAGATACGCAGTATTTT,CSVGQTGGDGDTQYF
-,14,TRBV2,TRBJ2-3,TGTGCCAGCAGTGATTCAGCGGGCACAGATACGCAGTATTTT,CASSDSAGTDTQYF
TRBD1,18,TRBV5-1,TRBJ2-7,TGCGCCAGCAGCTTGGCCGGGGCAGGGGGTCTCTCCTCCTACGAGCAGTACTTC,CASSLAGAGGLSSYEQYF
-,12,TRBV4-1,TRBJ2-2,TGTGCCAGCAGTTCCCCCACCGGGGAGCTGTTTTTT,CASSSPTGELFF
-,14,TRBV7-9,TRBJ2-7,TGTGCCAGCAGCTTAGTAAGGCAGGGGTACGAGCAGTACTTC,CASSLVRQGYEQYF
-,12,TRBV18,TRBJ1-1,TGTGCCAGCTCACCACCAGGCGAAGAAGCTTTCTTT,CASSPPGEEAFF
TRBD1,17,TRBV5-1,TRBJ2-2,TGCGCCAGCAGCTTGGGAGTGGGACAGGGGAACACCGGGGAGCTGTTTTTT,CASSLGVGQGNTGELFF